Listed here are 12 T cell receptor beta chains from one sample, sequenced in a study of blood T cell repertoires in COVID-19. TCRdb's copy holds only in-frame clones and misses some; the assay was immunoSEQ multiplex PCR. Here the sample spans roughly 61,000 clones, over 75% being singletons. Sequenced material: peripheral blood. Every receptor here comes from a man between 35 and 55 years old with active COVID-19.

The chain links TRBV7-2 to TRBJ1-3, with 7 positions matching TRBD1. V shed 5 bases, J shed 4 bases, and the junction held 2 bases outside the gene matches. The CDR3 contains 13 residues. From germline, CDR1 is SGHTA and CDR2 FQGNSA. The CDR3 is CASSLGQGNTIYF. The CDR3 DNA reads TGTGCCAGCAGCCTGGGACAGGGAAACACCATATATTTT.

This chain uses TRBV28 with TRBJ2-1; tentatively, D is TRBD1 (6 bases). This CDR3 spans 15 amino acids. The V end lost 5 bases, the J end lost 9 bases, and 20 bases lay between the germline ends. Germline CDR1 MDHEN, CDR2 SYDVKM. The CDR3 bases are TGTGCCAGCAGTAGGACAGCCCTGGGTAAAGGTGAGCAGTTCTTC. It specifies CASSRTALGKGEQFF.

This chain connects TRBV27 to TRBJ2-4; D gene ambiguous. The CDR3 sequence is 13 residues long. V shed 5 bases and J shed 0 bases, with 5 bases lying between them. Germline assignment: CDR1 MNHEY and CDR2 SMNVEV (reference sequence). For the CDR3, the DNA is TGTGCCAGCAGTCCGGGAGCCAAAAACATTCAGTACTTC. It is translated as CASSPGAKNIQYF.

This chain connects TRBV11-2 to TRBJ2-7, with 8 bases aligning to TRBD2. Looked up from germline, CDR1 is SGHAT and CDR2 is FQNNGV. CDR3 length: 15 residues. Unmatched junction bases numbered 9, after V lost 1 base and J lost 7 bases. CDR3 amino acids: CASSLAPTSAGEQYF. The DNA for the CDR3 is TGTGCCAGCAGCTTAGCTCCGACTAGCGCCGGGGAGCAGTACTTC.

The chain uses TRBV6-6 and TRBJ2-7; 9 bases match TRBD1. The germline V gene encodes CDR1 MNHNY and CDR2 SVGAGI (reference sequence). The CDR3 runs 14 residues. Germline trimming cut 6 bases from V and 7 bases from J; bases unmatched to any gene: 10. As DNA, the CDR3 is TGTGCCAGCAGATCCACAGGGGGCTTTGGGGAGCAGTACTTC. Amino acid sequence: CASRSTGGFGEQYF.

V and J are TRBV7-3 and TRBJ1-2; D is perhaps TRBD1 (6 bases). The CDR3 runs 15 residues. The germline gives CDR1 SGHTA, CDR2 FQGTGA. The V end was cut by 2 bases, the J end by 7 bases, with 17 bases between. CDR3 sequence reads: CASSLGRGPPSGYTF. As DNA, the CDR3 is TGTGCCAGCAGCTTAGGGCGGGGGCCGCCGAGTGGCTACACCTTC.

The CDR3 region has the DNA TGTGCCAGCAGCAACCATTTCGGGAGTGCAGACACCGGGGAGCTGTTTTTT. This codes for CASSNHFGSADTGELFF. This chain joins TRBV27 and TRBJ2-2; possible D gene TRBD2, 6 bases. The CDR3 loop spans 17 amino acids. Trimming took off 6 bases at V and 3 bases at J, with 20 bases between the two ends. Germline CDR1 MNHEY, CDR2 SMNVEV (reference sequence).

This chain connects TRBV6-1 to TRBJ1-2; 7 bases align to TRBD1. Germline V gene data show CDR1 as MNHNS and CDR2 as SASEGT. Germline trimming cut 0 bases from V and 3 bases from J; bases unmatched to any gene: 7. The CDR3 has 16 amino acids. The CDR3 region is CASSEAETGYHYGYTF. The CDR3 DNA is TGTGCCAGCAGTGAAGCGGAGACAGGGTACCACTATGGCTACACCTTC.

The chain carries TRBV24-1 and TRBJ2-3; TRBD2 aligns across 9 bases. CDR3 length equals 16 residues. CDR1 and CDR2 from the germline V gene are KGHDR and SFDVKD. V gave up 4 bases and J gave up 3 bases; unmatched junction bases: 7. CDR3 sequence (DNA): TGTGCCACCAGTGAACGGACTAGCGCTTCTACAGATACGCAGTATTTT. Translated: CATSERTSASTDTQYF.

The chain has TRBV5-1 and TRBJ1-3, with 9 bases matching TRBD1. J was trimmed by 4 bases and V by 0 bases; bases with no gene match: 8. The CDR3 totals 17 residues. CDR1 is SGHRS and CDR2 is YFSETQ in the germline V gene. The CDR3 protein is CASSLVQGAKAGNTIYF. As DNA, the CDR3 is TGCGCCAGCAGCTTGGTACAGGGGGCAAAGGCGGGAAACACCATATATTTT.

The gene calls are TRBV9 and TRBJ2-1, with TRBD2 matching 7 bases. Germline V gene lookup returns CDR1 SGDLS and CDR2 YYNGEE. With V trimmed by 4 bases and J by 8 bases, 12 bases remained unmatched. The CDR3 length is 15 residues. The CDR3 nucleotides are TGTGCCAGCAGCCCTCCAGGACTAGAGGCCCATGAGCAGTTCTTC. Amino acid sequence: CASSPPGLEAHEQFF.

The rearrangement links TRBV7-9 to TRBJ2-3; TRBD1 aligns across 8 bases. The junction had 6 bases not matched to a gene; V was cut back by 10 bases and J by 0 bases. The CDR3 is made up of 14 amino acids. Germline CDR1 reads SEHNR; CDR2 reads FQNEAQ (reference sequence). The CDR3 spells CATSDRGSTDTQYF. Here the CDR3 DNA reads TGTGCCACCTCAGACAGGGGAAGCACAGATACGCAGTATTTT.